These 8 T cell receptor beta chains came from one sample sequenced in a study of regulatory T cells in long-lasting Graves disease. Investigators prepared the TCR beta libraries by applying iRepertoire HTBI primers and Arm-PCR of CDR3 regions. TCRdb ran MiXCR on the multiplex PCR reads and lists one entry per CDR3 protein. Of 400,000 to 500,000 distinct CDR3 sequences listed, 21% are singletons. Time point in this sample: persistent/refractory GD, antithyroid drugs over 5 years with positive TRAb. After RNA was extracted from PBMCs, the TCR library was made from it. The sample here was peripheral blood mononuclear cells (PBMCs), taken when the disease was refractory, from a patient treated with antithyroid drugs. The source is a female donor with Graves disease.

This clonotype was seen at least ten times. The chain couples TRBV2 to TRBJ1-2, with D possibly matching TRBD1 (6 bases). V lost 6 bases, J lost 0 bases, and 14 bases lay in between. The CDR3 extends over 15 amino acids. Germline assignment: CDR1 SNHLY and CDR2 FYNNEI. The CDR3 loop is CASRPTGQANYGYTF. The CDR3 coding sequence is TGTGCCAGCAGGCCGACAGGACAAGCTAACTATGGCTACACCTTC. The variable domain in full, completed from reference TRBV2 and TRBJ1-2, reads EPEVTQTPSHQVTQMGQEVILRCVPISNHLYFYWYRQILGQKVEFLVSFYNNEISEKSEIFDDQFSVERPDGSNFTLKIRSTKLEDSAMYFCASRPTGQANYGYTFGSGTRLTVV.

The chain uses TRBV27 and TRBJ2-7; 8 bases are a match to TRBD2. V lost 7 bases and J lost 2; bases outside the gene matches: 7. Germline CDR1 reads MNHEY; CDR2 reads SMNVEV (reference sequence). This CDR3 is 14 amino acids long. CDR3 sequence (DNA): TGTGCCAGCAATAAAGCGGGAGCGACCTACGAGCAGTACTTC. Its protein is CASNKAGATYEQYF.

This clonotype was seen only a few times. The J gene is TRBJ2-3, the V gene TRBV5-5, with 7 bases aligning to TRBD2. Germline values: CDR1 SGHKS, CDR2 YYEKEE (reference sequence). CDR3 length: 13 residues. V lost 4 bases to trimming and J lost 4 bases; unmatched junction nucleotides: 3. CDR3 protein: CASSSGKADTQYF. The CDR3 region has the DNA TGTGCCAGCAGCAGCGGGAAGGCAGATACGCAGTATTTT. Together with reference TRBV5-5 and TRBJ2-3, the CDR3 gives the full variable domain: DAGVTQSPTHLIKTRGQQVTLRCSPISGHKSVSWYQQVLGQGPQFIFQYYEKEERGRGNFPDRFSARQFPNYSSELNVNALLLGDSALYLCASSSGKADTQYFGPGTRLTVL.

The table lists this clonotype with a few counts. The chain is built from TRBV7-3 and TRBJ2-1; 9 nucleotides match TRBD1. The CDR3 consists of 15 residues. Germline V lookup: CDR1 SGHTA, CDR2 FQGTGA. J lost 3 bases, V lost 5 bases, and 5 bases had no gene match. Here the CDR3 reads CASSPGTGHYNEQFF. The CDR3 DNA follows: TGTGCCAGCAGCCCCGGGACAGGGCACTACAATGAGCAGTTCTTC.

Ten or more counts support this clonotype. V and J are TRBV20-1 and TRBJ2-7; D might be TRBD1 or TRBD2, each matching 6 bases. Germline V CDR1 and CDR2: DFQATT, SNEGSKA (reference sequence). The V end was cut by 6 bases, the J end by 7 bases, with 10 bases between. This CDR3 contains 10 residues. The DNA of the CDR3 is TGCAGTGCCCGGAGGGGGGAGCAGTACTTC. Residues: CSARRGEQYF.

This clonotype was recorded at least ten times. The chain recombines TRBV20-1 with TRBJ2-2; 9 bases map to TRBD1. CDR3 length: 15 amino acids. Germline CDR1 and CDR2: DFQATT and SNEGSKA (reference sequence). V gave up 5 bases and J gave up 6 bases; unmatched junction bases: 10. The CDR3 here is CSAPPGQGNAGELFF. CDR3 DNA: TGCAGTGCTCCTCCGGGACAGGGAAACGCCGGGGAGCTGTTTTTT.

The rearrangement links TRBV16 to TRBJ1-3; unclear D gene. V lost 4 bases and J 0 bases, leaving 13 bases between the germline ends. CDR1 KGHSY and CDR2 FQNENV come from the germline V gene. CDR3 size: 16 residues. DNA for the CDR3: TGTGCCAGCAGCCCCACGACTCCGAGCTCTGGAAACACCATATATTTT. As protein: CASSPTTPSSGNTIYF.

The chain joins TRBV28 to TRBJ2-1; 9 nucleotides line up with TRBD1. Trimming removed 10 bases from V and 5 bases from J; junction bases left unmatched: 6. Germline V gene data show CDR1 as MDHEN and CDR2 as SYDVKM. There are 13 residues in the CDR3. CDR3 DNA: TGTGCCACACGGGGACAGGGTGACAATGAGCAGTTCTTC. Translation gives CATRGQGDNEQFF.